Listed below are T cell receptor beta chains from one sample, sequenced in a study of blood T cell repertoires in COVID-19. Libraries were prepared by immunoSEQ multiplex PCR; TCRdb keeps only in-frame clonotypes and omits some of them. The sample consists of some 320,000 clones, about 91% of them appearing once. The sequencing input was peripheral blood. Receptor source: a woman in her twenties or thirties who had recovered from COVID-19. CDR3s include the opening cysteine and the closing phenylalanine or tryptophan. Fields, in order: J gene, V gene, D gene, clone size, CDR3 protein, CDR3 DNA. A D gene is named only where the DNA matches it firmly. Some rows mark clone size as missing; the rest say once, few, many or name a class of expanded clone.

>TRBJ1-6|TRBV28|NA|once
CASSGRSYNSPLHF
TGTGCCAGCAGTGGGCGCTCCTATAATTCACCCCTCCACTTT
>TRBJ2-2|TRBV29-1|NA|NA
CSGRESNTGELFF
TGCAGCGGGAGGGAATCGAACACCGGGGAGCTGTTTTTT
>TRBJ2-1|TRBV19|TRBD1|few
CASSIFSGQVATENNEQFF
TGTGCCAGTAGTATTTTTTCGGGACAGGTGGCTACGGAGAACAATGAGCAGTTCTTC
>TRBJ1-5|TRBV6-5|NA|NA
CASSNQGGQPQHF
TGTGCCAGCAGTAACCAGGGAGGTCAGCCCCAGCATTTT
>TRBJ2-3|TRBV24-1|TRBD1|NA
CATSDFGPGGDTDTQYF
TGTGCCACCAGTGATTTTGGTCCAGGGGGAGACACAGATACGCAGTATTTT
>TRBJ2-2|TRBV14|TRBD1|NA
CASSQDQDRETGELFF
TGTGCCAGCAGCCAAGACCAGGACAGGGAGACCGGGGAGCTGTTTTTT
>TRBJ2-3|TRBV6-1|NA|NA
CASSEDGGSTGTQYF
TGTGCCAGCAGTGAAGATGGGGGGTCCACAGGTACGCAGTATTTT
>TRBJ2-1|TRBV5-8|TRBD2|NA
CASSLGGLAINEQFF
TGTGCCAGCAGCTTGGGCGGACTAGCGATCAATGAGCAGTTCTTC
>TRBJ2-2|TRBV24-1|NA|NA
CATSDYGGPGGELFF
TGTGCCACCAGTGATTACGGGGGGCCGGGCGGGGAGCTGTTTTTT
>TRBJ1-1|TRBV6-5|NA|NA
CASSYFINTEAFF
TGTGCCAGCAGTTACTTCATCAACACTGAAGCTTTCTTT
>TRBJ2-3|TRBV5-6|TRBD2|NA
CASSPMGGAPDTQYF
TGTGCCAGCAGCCCAATGGGAGGGGCCCCAGATACGCAGTATTTT
>TRBJ2-5|TRBV7-9|NA|few
CASSLGSSRRETQYF
TGTGCCAGCAGCTTAGGAAGTTCTAGAAGGGAGACCCAGTACTTC
>TRBJ1-2|TRBV19|TRBD1|NA
CASSPFLGQGGYGYTF
TGTGCCAGTAGTCCTTTTTTAGGACAGGGGGGCTATGGCTACACCTTC
>TRBJ2-2|TRBV7-9|NA|NA
CASSLDPQTNTGELFF
TGTGCCAGCAGCTTAGATCCTCAGACGAACACCGGGGAGCTGTTTTTT
>TRBJ2-1|TRBV24-1|TRBD1|few
CATSDPTGPNEQFF
TGTGCCACCAGTGACCCGACAGGGCCTAATGAGCAGTTCTTC
>TRBJ2-3|TRBV7-8|NA|NA
CASSLEGLFPLF
TGTGCCAGCAGCTTAGAAGGACTCTTCCCCCTGTTT
>TRBJ1-1|TRBV3-1/TRBV3-2|NA|NA
CASSQEWGGSTEAFF
TGTGCCAGCAGCCAAGAATGGGGGGGAAGCACTGAAGCTTTCTTT
>TRBJ2-7|TRBV19|NA|NA
CASSGGYEQYF
TGTGCCAGTAGTGGGGGGTACGAGCAGTACTTC
>TRBJ2-7|TRBV7-3|NA|NA
CASSLGFGIGYEQYF
TGTGCCAGCAGCTTAGGGTTCGGGATCGGGTACGAGCAGTACTTC
>TRBJ2-1|TRBV11-1|NA|NA
CASSLGWWEYEQFF
TGTGCCAGCAGCTTGGGGTGGTGGGAGTATGAGCAGTTCTTC